The entry that follows covers one TCR beta chain sequence. These data originate in a study of CD8+CD57+ T cells in acquired aplastic anemia. Across the study: The DNA of sorted CD4+ and CD8+ cells averaged around 3 ug.

The use of genomic DNA as template underpinned the TCR beta VDJ and CDR3 profiling. TCRdb re-derived calls from the reads in MiXCR, one entry per CDR3 protein. The sample has fewer than 85,000 distinct CDR3 sequences, around 70% seen once; the top ten hold around 80%. All sequencing subjects had displayed CD8+CD57+ cell expansion on flow cytometry. Severe acquired aplastic anemia was diagnosed in all patients. The sample comprised sorted CD4+, CD8+, or CD8+CD57+ T cells (not recorded which) from PBMCs. The receptor was isolated from a human donor with aplastic anemia.

In DNA, the CDR3 is TGTGCCACCAGCAGAGTCCAGGTTATGCCCCAGCATTTT. This encodes CATSRVQVMPQHF. This chain joins TRBV15 and TRBJ1-5; D unresolved. Trimming removed 1 base from V and 9 bases from J, with 10 bases in between. This CDR3 spans 13 amino acids. Germline lookup yields CDR1 LNHNV and CDR2 YYDKDF (reference sequence).